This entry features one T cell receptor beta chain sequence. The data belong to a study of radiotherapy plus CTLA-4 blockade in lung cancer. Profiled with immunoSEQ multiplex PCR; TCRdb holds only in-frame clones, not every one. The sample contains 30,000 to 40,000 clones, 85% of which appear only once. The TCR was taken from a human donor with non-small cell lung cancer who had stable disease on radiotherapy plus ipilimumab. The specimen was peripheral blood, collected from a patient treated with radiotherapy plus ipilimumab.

CDR3 region: CAWGSGRQGVPTEAFF. The DNA for the CDR3 is TGTGCCTGGGGTAGTGGGAGACAGGGGGTCCCCACTGAAGCTTTCTTT. The chain combines TRBV30 with TRBJ1-1, with 9 bases identical to TRBD1. This CDR3 contains 16 residues. The V segment lost 5 bases and the J segment 4 bases; nucleotides outside the gene matches: 14. The germline CDR1 and CDR2 sequences are GTSNPN and SVGIG (reference sequence).